This is a list of T cell receptor beta chains from one sample in a study of T cells after yellow fever vaccination. TCRdb independently ran MiXCR on the 5' RACE reads; one entry per CDR3 protein. The sample shows hundreds of thousands of distinct CDR3 sequences, about a fifth of them seen only once. The source material was PBMCs, sampled 21 days after the first yellow fever vaccination. These receptors all come from a man aged 18-30 years who received the YFV17D yellow fever vaccine. Each CDR3 is given with its conserved first and last residue. Each record gives: J gene, V gene, D gene, clone size, CDR3 DNA, CDR3 protein. The D gene is left open where the match is weak. Clone size is given for some rows only: seen once, a few or many times, or a class if the clone is expanded.

>TRBJ2-3|TRBV3-1|TRBD2|few
TGTGCCAGCACCTCAGTAGTAGCGGGGGGCCGAACGCAGTATTTT
CASTSVVAGGRTQYF
>TRBJ2-2|TRBV4-1|NA|NA
TGCGCCAGCAGCCAAGCCAACTTCGGGTTCTACACCGGGGAGCTGTTTTTT
CASSQANFGFYTGELFF
>TRBJ1-1|TRBV3-1|TRBD1|NA
TGTGCCAGCAGCCAAGCGACAGGGGAAGCTTTCTTT
CASSQATGEAFF
>TRBJ2-1|TRBV11-2|NA|few
TGTGCCAGCAGCTCCCCGCGGTGGTTGGAATCAAGCTCCTACAATGAGCAGTTCTTC
CASSSPRWLESSSYNEQFF
>TRBJ2-2|TRBV27|NA|few
TGTGCCAGCAGTTTAAGGGTCCTGTGGGGCACCGGGGAGCTGTTTTTT
CASSLRVLWGTGELFF
>TRBJ2-2|TRBV18|NA|NA
TGTGCCAGCTCACCCATACAAGGGGAGCTGTTTTTT
CASSPIQGELFF
>TRBJ2-4|TRBV18|NA|few
TGTGCCAGCTCACGAGGAGGGACAGAAAACATTCAGTACTTC
CASSRGGTENIQYF
>TRBJ2-2|TRBV10-3|TRBD1|NA
TGTGCCATCACCTGGGACAGTGCGACCGGGGAGCTGTTTTTT
CAITWDSATGELFF
>TRBJ2-5|TRBV20-1|NA|NA
TGCAGTGCTGTACAGGTCCAAGAGACCCAGTACTTC
CSAVQVQETQYF
>TRBJ2-3|TRBV10-3|NA|NA
TGTGCCACGGACACGGGGGCCATCACAGATACGCAGTATTTT
CATDTGAITDTQYF
>TRBJ1-4|TRBV5-4|NA|few
TGTGCCAGCAGCCATCCTGACAAGACAAATGAAAAACTGTTTTTT
CASSHPDKTNEKLFF
>TRBJ1-6|TRBV7-3|NA|NA
TGTGCCAGCAGCTTCTCCAGGGGTAATTCACCCCTCCACTTT
CASSFSRGNSPLHF
>TRBJ1-1|TRBV5-1|NA|NA
TGCGCCAGCAGCTTGGGGATAGGGCTTCTCACTGAAGCTTTCTTT
CASSLGIGLLTEAFF
>TRBJ2-5|TRBV6-2/TRBV6-3|TRBD1|few
TGTGCCAGCAGTTACTCAGGTTATCCGGAACAGGGGTTGGAGACCCAGTACTTC
CASSYSGYPEQGLETQYF
>TRBJ2-2|TRBV21-1|NA|NA
TGTGCCAGCAGCGAACCTCTTTATCCGGCTAGTCCGGGCACCGGGGAGCTGTTTTTT
CASSEPLYPASPGTGELFF
>TRBJ1-5|TRBV7-9|NA|NA
TGTGCCAGCAGCTCAGTTCGAGGGCCCCAGCATTTT
CASSSVRGPQHF
>TRBJ2-5|TRBV5-6|NA|NA
TGTGCCAGCAGCTCGACCCGGGGCATCAGGGAGACCCAGTACTTC
CASSSTRGIRETQYF
>TRBJ1-2|TRBV6-1|NA|few
TGTGCCAGCAGTCTTAGGGGGGCGCGCGGCTACACCTTC
CASSLRGARGYTF
>TRBJ2-2|TRBV15|TRBD2|large
TGTGCCACCAGCAGAGATGTAGAGGTGTTGGCTAGCGGGGGGACCGGGGAGCTGTTTTTT
CATSRDVEVLASGGTGELFF
>TRBJ2-5|TRBV7-8|TRBD2|NA
TGTGCCAGCAGCTCCCCCGGGAGGGGGGGGCTTGAAGAGACCCAGTACTTC
CASSSPGRGGLEETQYF
>TRBJ2-1|TRBV27|NA|many
TGTGCCAGCAGCACCCGATTCCTCTGGGGCAATGAGCAGTTCTTC
CASSTRFLWGNEQFF
>TRBJ1-2|TRBV12-3/TRBV12-4|NA|NA
TGTGCCAGCAGACGCAGGATGGCAGGGCTTAGTTTTAACTATGGCTACACCTTC
CASRRRMAGLSFNYGYTF
>TRBJ1-1|TRBV7-6|NA|few
TGTGCCAGCAGCCTTGGGACCCAGGGTCAAGTCACTGAAGCTTTCTTT
CASSLGTQGQVTEAFF
>TRBJ1-5|TRBV20-1|TRBD1|NA
TGCAGTGCTAGTCGCCCGGGACAGGGTACTCAGCCCCAGCATTTT
CSASRPGQGTQPQHF
>TRBJ2-1|TRBV3-1|TRBD1|NA
TGTGCCAGCAGCCCCGACAGGGGGCAAGGCAATGAGCAGTTCTTC
CASSPDRGQGNEQFF
>TRBJ1-5|TRBV7-9|TRBD1|NA
TGTGCCAGCAGTGCTTTGGGACAGGGGGTGCATCAGCCCCAGCATTTT
CASSALGQGVHQPQHF
>TRBJ2-7|TRBV7-9|NA|NA
TGTGCCAGCAGCTCCGGCTCGCCCGGGGACGAGCAGTACTTC
CASSSGSPGDEQYF
>TRBJ1-1|TRBV2|NA|NA
TGTGCCAGCGCTCTTCTCGGACAGTCGAACACTGAAGCTTTCTTT
CASALLGQSNTEAFF
>TRBJ2-5|TRBV20-1|TRBD2|NA
TGCAGTGCTAGTGTGCGCGGGGGGGCCCGGCAAGAGACCCAGTACTTC
CSASVRGGARQETQYF
>TRBJ1-2|TRBV10-3|NA|NA
TGTGCCATCAGATATGCCTCCGGGACATCTGGCTACACCTTC
CAIRYASGTSGYTF
>TRBJ1-3|TRBV7-9|NA|NA
TGTGCCAGCAGCTTGTCCCGGATCTCTGGAAACACCATATATTTT
CASSLSRISGNTIYF
>TRBJ2-7|TRBV20-1|NA|few
TGCAGTGCTAGGCACAGGGTGGGCTACGAGCAGTACTTC
CSARHRVGYEQYF
>TRBJ2-7|TRBV7-2|NA|NA
TGTGCCAGCAGCTATGGGCGTAGTGGAGACGGCTACGAGCAGTACTTC
CASSYGRSGDGYEQYF
>TRBJ2-1|TRBV2|NA|NA
TGTGCCAGCAGTGAACAGGGGTTCGATGAGCAGTTCTTC
CASSEQGFDEQFF
>TRBJ2-7|TRBV5-1|TRBD1|NA
TGCGCCAGCAGCTTGGCGACAGGGGACGGCAATCCCTCCTACGAGCAGTACTTC
CASSLATGDGNPSYEQYF
>TRBJ2-7|TRBV7-2|NA|NA
TGTGCCAGCAGCGCCCGGGACTCCACCTACGAGCAGTACTTC
CASSARDSTYEQYF
>TRBJ2-1|TRBV2|NA|few
TGTGCCAGCAGTCCAGACCGGGACCCGAGGTATAATGAGCAGTTCTTC
CASSPDRDPRYNEQFF
>TRBJ1-5|TRBV12-3/TRBV12-4|NA|NA
TGTGCCAGCAGTTTGGAGACGGGGGGACAGCCCCAGCATTTT
CASSLETGGQPQHF
>TRBJ2-3|TRBV6-5|NA|NA
TGTGCCAGCAGTTACGCCCCGACAGATACGCAGTATTTT
CASSYAPTDTQYF
>TRBJ2-5|TRBV20-1|TRBD2|few
TGCAGTGCTAGCCCCCGTTCGCGGGGGATTCTTGAGACCCAGTACTTC
CSASPRSRGILETQYF
>TRBJ2-1|TRBV21-1|NA|NA
TGTGCCAGCAGCAGCCGGGACAGGGGTTGCAATGAGCAGTTCTTC
CASSSRDRGCNEQFF
>TRBJ2-7|TRBV4-3|NA|few
TGCGCCAGCAGCCAAGATACTCAGACCTACGAGCAGTACTTC
CASSQDTQTYEQYF
>TRBJ2-3|TRBV7-9|NA|NA
TGTGCCAGCAGCTTAAGGCAAGTCACAGATACGCAGTATTTT
CASSLRQVTDTQYF
>TRBJ2-5|TRBV5-1|TRBD2|few
TGCGCCAGCAGCTCCTTGGGACTAGCGGGGGGGCGAAGAGAGACCCAGTACTTC
CASSSLGLAGGRRETQYF
>TRBJ2-3|TRBV12-3/TRBV12-4|TRBD1|NA
TGTGCCACCGGAGGAAGGGGGCGATTTGCAGATACGCAGTATTTT
CATGGRGRFADTQYF
>TRBJ2-4|TRBV7-3|NA|few
TGTGCCAGCAGCGTCGACAGGTCAAACATTCAGTACTTC
CASSVDRSNIQYF
>TRBJ1-2|TRBV10-3|TRBD1|few
TGTGCCATTCGACAGGGCAGTACCGATGGCTACACCTTC
CAIRQGSTDGYTF
>TRBJ2-4|TRBV12-5|TRBD1|few
TGTGCTAGTGGGACCTATCTCCCGGGACAGCTAGCCAAAAACATTCAGTACTTC
CASGTYLPGQLAKNIQYF
>TRBJ2-2|TRBV9|NA|few
TGTGCCAGCAGCGTAGTCGAAGGCTATACCGACACCGGGGAGCTGTTTTTT
CASSVVEGYTDTGELFF
>TRBJ1-1|TRBV6-2/TRBV6-3|TRBD1|NA
TGTGCCAGCGAGGGACAGGCAGGGACCTTGAACACTGAAGCTTTCTTT
CASEGQAGTLNTEAFF
>TRBJ2-3|TRBV4-3|NA|NA
TGCGCCAGCAGCCAAACCCGGGGGAATAAAGATACGCAGTATTTT
CASSQTRGNKDTQYF
>TRBJ2-1|TRBV27|NA|few
TGTGCCAGCAGCTTAACAGGGTTCTACAATGAGCAGTTCTTC
CASSLTGFYNEQFF
>TRBJ1-1|TRBV18|NA|NA
TGTGCCAGCTCACCGGCCAGGGGGAACACTGAAGCTTTCTTT
CASSPARGNTEAFF